The 21 T cell receptor beta chains below were found in one sample sequenced in a study of shared clonotypes between healthy human individuals. Profiling relied on immunoSEQ multiplex PCR, and the TCRdb table lists in-frame clones only, not all of them. The data show about half a million clones, around 80% seen once. The sequenced sample consisted of PBMCs. Every receptor here comes from a woman in her 40s in good health. Some clones in this sample may be carry-over from other donors' samples.

This chain links TRBV9 with TRBJ2-6; a possible D gene is TRBD2 (5 bases). Per germline, CDR1 SGDLS and CDR2 YYNGEE. This CDR3 is 17 amino acids long. V shed 4 bases and J shed 2 bases, with 16 bases lying between them. The CDR3 loop is CASSPGGSNTGANVLTF. In DNA form, the CDR3 reads TGTGCCAGCAGCCCAGGAGGTTCCAATACTGGGGCCAACGTCCTGACTTTC. Supplemented by reference TRBV9 and TRBJ2-6, the full variable domain reads DSGVTQTPKHLITATGQRVTLRCSPRSGDLSVYWYQQSLDQGLQFLIQYYNGEERAKGNILERFSAQQFPDLHSELNLSSLELGDSALYFCASSPGGSNTGANVLTFGAGSRLTVL.

This clone was observed a handful of times. V is TRBV4-1 and J is TRBJ1-2; D is unclear. This CDR3 spans 15 amino acids. Germline CDR1 is MGHRA and CDR2 is YSYEKL. V lost 1 base and J 4 bases, leaving 13 bases between the germline ends. The CDR3, as DNA: TGCGCCAGCAGCCAAGCCCGAATAACGGGCTATGGCTACACCTTC. As protein: CASSQARITGYGYTF.

V gene TRBV19 combines with J gene TRBJ2-3; D is perhaps TRBD2 (6 bases). The ends were cut back, 0 bases at V and 5 bases at J, with 12 bases in the middle. The length of the CDR3 is 15 residues. Germline V gene data show CDR1 as LNHDA and CDR2 as SQIVND (reference sequence). DNA for the CDR3: TGTGCCAGTAGTATAGACGGGAGCGGTAAAGATACGCAGTATTTT. Translating it yields CASSIDGSGKDTQYF.

The chain has TRBV18 and TRBJ1-1; TRBD1 might be the D (5 bases). V lost 3 bases to trimming and J lost 1 base, with 12 bases between them. Germline CDR1 and CDR2: KGHSH and LQKENI. This CDR3 spans 15 amino acids. This chain's CDR3 is CASSPGDYTNTEAFF. The CDR3 DNA follows: TGTGCCAGCTCACCGGGGGATTATACGAACACTGAAGCTTTCTTT.

This clone was counted only a few times. This chain uses TRBV11-2 with TRBJ2-7; a weak D match, TRBD2 (5 bases). The CDR3 loop spans 14 amino acids. CDR1 is SGHAT and CDR2 is FQNNGV in the germline V gene. The V and J ends lost 1 base and 7 bases respectively, with 14 bases between them. In DNA form, the CDR3 reads TGTGCCAGCAGCTTAGTGGTAGCGACGGGTGAGCAGTACTTC. Translation gives CASSLVVATGEQYF. The full variable domain, in which reference TRBV11-2 and TRBJ2-7 provide the parts outside the CDR3, is EAGVAQSPRYKIIEKRQSVAFWCNPISGHATLYWYQQILGQGPKLLIQFQNNGVVDDSQLPKDRFSAERLKGVDSTLKIQPAKLEDSAVYLCASSLVVATGEQYFGPGTRLTVT.

The rearrangement links TRBV5-5 to TRBJ2-7; 11 bases agree with TRBD2. With V trimmed by 3 bases and J by 5 bases, 7 bases remained unmatched. CDR3 length: 15 amino acids. In germline, CDR1 is SGHKS, CDR2 YYEKEE (reference sequence). The CDR3 coding sequence is TGTGCCAGCAGCTCTGTAGCGGGAGGGCCGGACGAGCAGTACTTC. It codes for CASSSVAGGPDEQYF.

This clone was seen only a few times. This chain uses TRBV30 with TRBJ1-4, with a tentative D call TRBD1 (5 bases). V gave up 3 bases and J gave up 3 bases, with 23 bases separating them. Germline-derived CDR1 and CDR2 are GTSNPN and SVGIG (reference sequence). The CDR3 totals 18 residues. CDR3 sequence reads: CAWSPLDSWDTANEKLFF. The CDR3 region has the DNA TGTGCCTGGAGCCCCCTCGACAGCTGGGATACGGCTAATGAAAAACTGTTTTTT.

This chain uses TRBV6-5 with TRBJ1-5; D possibly corresponds to TRBD1 (5 bases). Germline V gives CDR1 MNHEY, CDR2 SVGAGI. Trimming shortened V by 6 bases and J by 7 bases, and 16 bases separated the two germline ends. There are 14 residues in the CDR3. DNA of the CDR3: TGTGCCAGCAGCTCAGGGAGAGCGAGCCAGCCCCAGCATTTT. It encodes CASSSGRASQPQHF.

The rearrangement joins TRBV29-1 to TRBJ2-5; TRBD1 might be the D (6 bases). This CDR3 comprises 14 residues. CDR1 is SQVTM, CDR2 ANQGSEA, per germline. V lost 3 bases to trimming and J lost 2 bases, with 13 bases between them. The CDR3 bases are TGCAGCGTTGATTCGGGGACAAAGCAAGAGACCCAGTACTTC. As protein: CSVDSGTKQETQYF.

The V and J genes are TRBV7-3 and TRBJ2-2, with 11 nucleotides matching TRBD2. CDR1 is SGHTA, CDR2 FQGTGA, per germline. Trimming at V came to 5 bases and at J to 3 bases, leaving 5 bases not matched to a gene. CDR3 length: 16 residues. The CDR3 is CASSKPGLADTGELFF. CDR3 coding DNA: TGTGCCAGCAGCAAACCGGGACTAGCGGACACCGGGGAGCTGTTTTTT.

The chain carries TRBV6-6 and TRBJ2-2, with TRBD2 identical over 9 bases. The germline gives CDR1 MNHNY, CDR2 SVGAGI (reference sequence). The CDR3 is made up of 15 amino acids. V lost 6 bases to trimming and J lost 1 base; unmatched junction nucleotides: 3. The CDR3 protein is CASSQRGENTGELFF. CDR3 DNA sequence: TGTGCCAGCAGCCAGCGGGGGGAGAACACCGGGGAGCTGTTTTTT.

The chain is built from TRBV6-1 and TRBJ1-4, with TRBD1 matching 9 bases. The V gene end was trimmed by 4 bases and the J gene end by 2 bases; junction bases not matched to a gene: 11. The CDR3 length is 18 residues. Germline CDR1 reads MNHNS; CDR2 reads SASEGT. The CDR3 DNA is TGTGCCAGCAGTGCCGCCAGGACAGGGGAAGGTACTAATGAAAAACTGTTTTTT. Translating gives CASSAARTGEGTNEKLFF.

The V and J genes are TRBV11-3 and TRBJ2-1; tentative D call: TRBD1 (6 bases). V was pared by 1 base and J by 5 bases, with 9 bases between. CDR3 size: 14 residues. CDR1 SGHNT and CDR2 YENEEA come from the germline V gene. CDR3 nucleotides: TGTGCCAGCAGCTTAGTGTCAGGGGACAATGAGCAGTTCTTC. It translates to CASSLVSGDNEQFF.

The J gene is TRBJ1-6, the V gene TRBV5-4, with 10 bases that match TRBD1. The CDR3 totals 15 residues. The V segment lost 0 bases and the J segment 10 bases; nucleotides outside the gene matches: 4. Germline V gives CDR1 SGHNT, CDR2 YYREEE (reference sequence). The CDR3, as DNA: TGTGCCAGCAGCTTGGAGGGGACAGGGGAGTCACCCCTCCACTTT. Residues: CASSLEGTGESPLHF.

A note on this clone: This sample also contains other DNA sequences that code for the same CDR3. V and J are TRBV9 and TRBJ1-4, with D perhaps TRBD1 (5 bases). The V end was cut by 3 bases, the J end by 8 bases, with 11 bases between. The CDR3 loop spans 13 amino acids. CDR1 SGDLS and CDR2 YYNGEE come from the germline V gene. Here the CDR3 reads CASSAGVGEKLFF. Written as DNA, the CDR3 is TGTGCCAGCAGCGCGGGGGTCGGCGAAAAACTGTTTTTT.

This clone was detected only once. The gene calls are TRBV2 and TRBJ2-3, with 11 bases lining up with TRBD2. The CDR3 totals 14 residues. CDR1 SNHLY and CDR2 FYNNEI come from the germline V gene. V was clipped by 10 bases and J by 0 bases; unmatched bases: 3. As DNA, the CDR3 is TGTGCCACCCTAGCGGGAGGTAGCACAGATACGCAGTATTTT. It encodes CATLAGGSTDTQYF.

The chain employs TRBV7-6 and TRBJ2-7, with TRBD1 identical over 8 bases. Unmatched junction bases numbered 9, after V lost 5 bases and J lost 3 bases. Germline CDR1 reads SGHVS; CDR2 reads FNYEAQ. The CDR3 length is 15 residues. The CDR3 DNA reads TGTGCCAGCAGCATCCTCGGACAGGGAAACTACGAGCAGTACTTC. Translation: CASSILGQGNYEQYF.

The chain employs TRBV11-2 and TRBJ2-1; TRBD2 is a possible D gene (6 bases). Trimming took 11 bases from V and 6 from J, leaving 11 bases between them. Germline V lookup: CDR1 SGHAT, CDR2 FQNNGV. The CDR3 runs 11 residues. The CDR3 DNA reads as TGTGCCTTCGGGACTCCCAATGAGCAGTTCTTC. This gives the protein CAFGTPNEQFF.

The rearrangement links TRBV9 to TRBJ2-1, with TRBD2 matching 9 bases. The CDR3 spans 16 residues. V dropped 0 bases and J dropped 8; count of bases not matched to a gene: 9. The germline gives CDR1 SGDLS, CDR2 YYNGEE. In DNA, the CDR3 is TGTGCCAGCAGCGTAGCGGGTAGCGGGAGAAGGGATGAGCAGTTCTTC. Its translation is CASSVAGSGRRDEQFF. Full variable domain (rest looked up from reference TRBV9 and TRBJ2-1): DSGVTQTPKHLITATGQRVTLRCSPRSGDLSVYWYQQSLDQGLQFLIQYYNGEERAKGNILERFSAQQFPDLHSELNLSSLELGDSALYFCASSVAGSGRRDEQFFGPGTRLTVL.

The genes are TRBV15 and TRBJ2-5; TRBD2 matches 9 bases. Germline V gene lookup returns CDR1 LNHNV and CDR2 YYDKDF (reference sequence). The CDR3 sequence is 16 residues long. The V and J ends lost 5 bases and 2 bases, in that order; junction bases with no gene match: 9. CDR3 amino acids: CATSHRGLAGQETQYF. The CDR3 bases are TGTGCCACCAGCCACCGGGGTCTAGCGGGGCAAGAGACCCAGTACTTC.

In DNA, the CDR3 is TGTGCCAGCAGCTCGGAATCCGGAAACACCATATATTTT. Translating gives CASSSESGNTIYF. This chain joins TRBV7-8 and TRBJ1-3; the D is unclear. Trimming cost V 4 bases and J 4 bases, with 8 bases left between them. CDR3 length: 13 residues. The germline CDR1 and CDR2 sequences are SGHVS and FQNEAQ.